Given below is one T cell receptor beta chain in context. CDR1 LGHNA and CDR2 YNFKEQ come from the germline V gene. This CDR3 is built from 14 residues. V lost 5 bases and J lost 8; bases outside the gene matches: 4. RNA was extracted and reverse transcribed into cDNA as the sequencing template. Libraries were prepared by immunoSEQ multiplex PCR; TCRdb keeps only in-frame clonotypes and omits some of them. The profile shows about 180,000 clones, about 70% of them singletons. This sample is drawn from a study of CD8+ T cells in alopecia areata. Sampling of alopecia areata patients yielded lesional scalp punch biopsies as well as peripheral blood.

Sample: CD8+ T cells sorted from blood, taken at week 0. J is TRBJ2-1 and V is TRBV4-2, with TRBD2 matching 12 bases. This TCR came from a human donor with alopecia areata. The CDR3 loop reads CASSKLAGGYEQFF. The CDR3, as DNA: TGTGCCAGCAGCAAACTAGCGGGGGGCTATGAGCAGTTCTTC.